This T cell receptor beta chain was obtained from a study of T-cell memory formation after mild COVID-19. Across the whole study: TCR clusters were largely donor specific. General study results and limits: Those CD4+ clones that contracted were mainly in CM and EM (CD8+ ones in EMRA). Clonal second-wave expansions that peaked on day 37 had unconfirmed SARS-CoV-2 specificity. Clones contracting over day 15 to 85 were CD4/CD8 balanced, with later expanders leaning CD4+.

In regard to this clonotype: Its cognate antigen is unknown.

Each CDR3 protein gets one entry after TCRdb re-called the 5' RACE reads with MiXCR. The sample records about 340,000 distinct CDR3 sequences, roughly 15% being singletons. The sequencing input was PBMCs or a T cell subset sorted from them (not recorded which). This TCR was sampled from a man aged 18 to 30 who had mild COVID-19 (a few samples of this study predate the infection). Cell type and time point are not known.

CDR3 loop: CASSRLGEDTQYF. The CDR3 DNA reads as TGTGCCAGCAGCAGACTAGGCGAGGATACGCAGTATTTT. The chain joins TRBV12-3 or TRBV12-4 to TRBJ2-3; D possibly corresponds to TRBD2 (6 bases). There are 13 residues in the CDR3. V lost 6 bases and J 6 bases, leaving 13 bases between the germline ends.